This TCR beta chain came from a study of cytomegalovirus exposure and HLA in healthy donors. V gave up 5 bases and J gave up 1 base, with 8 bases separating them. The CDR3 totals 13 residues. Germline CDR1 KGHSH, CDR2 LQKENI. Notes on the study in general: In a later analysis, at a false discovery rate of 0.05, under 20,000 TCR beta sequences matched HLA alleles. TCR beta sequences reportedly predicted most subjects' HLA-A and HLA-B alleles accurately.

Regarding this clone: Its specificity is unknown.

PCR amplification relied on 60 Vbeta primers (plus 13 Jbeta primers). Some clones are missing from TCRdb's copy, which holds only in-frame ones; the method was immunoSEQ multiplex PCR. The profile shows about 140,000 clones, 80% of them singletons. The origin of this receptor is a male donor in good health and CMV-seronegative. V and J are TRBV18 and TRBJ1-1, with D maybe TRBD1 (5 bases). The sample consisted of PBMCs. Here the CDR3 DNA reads TGTGCCAGCTCAAGGGACTGGAACACTGAAGCTTTCTTT. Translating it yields CASSRDWNTEAFF.